The T cell receptor (beta chain) described here comes from a study of blood T cell repertoires in COVID-19 (dated by TCRdb to the early 2020s). Describing the broader study: Collaborator samples came from the United States, Italy and Spain and covered acute and convalescent phases of COVID-19. The material from the prospective study consisted of cDNA or gDNA derived from T cells, B-cell-depleted T cells, or PBMCs. Subjects who had been exposed to COVID-19, were actively infected with it, or had recovered from it provided the deeply sampled blood TCRbeta repertoires that made up the dataset. Samples came from the ongoing ImmuneRACE study (first 160 participants) plus 1,254 subjects from 6 global collaborators. HLA class I and class II types, where available, came from metadata supplied by the sample provider rather than from assay-based typing. The sample metadata nearly always contained a de-identified subject ID, COVID-19 status, age in years and sex. The repertoires were released in a freely available public database intended as a resource for research on the immune response to SARS-CoV-2. Overall results and qualifications from the work: Clinical and demographic metadata were provided uncurated, with the amount varying by source and participant.

For this chain, trimming is 3 bases at the V end and 3 bases at the J end, and the number of junction bases without a gene match is 4. The germline V gene specifies SQVTM as CDR1 and ANQGSEA as CDR2. The cysteine opens and the phenylalanine closes a CDR3 of 14 amino acids. The read is trimmed to its CDR3 DNA, 42 bases read in frame from base 1. TCRbeta CDR3 regions were amplified from genomic DNA using the immunoSEQ Assay, a bias-controlled multiplex PCR. The published analysis was carried out like this. Nucleated cell counts per sample were estimated from amplification of reference gene primers within the assay. To quantify the absolute abundance of each unique TCRbeta CDR3 rearrangement, sequence reads were collapsed and filtered. For each sample, productive Simpson clonality was calculated by taking the square root of Simpson's diversity index across productive rearrangements. Here the immuneACCESS table is served through TCRdb, limited to in-frame sequences with V and J called. Missing clones are a known gap in these copies; in checked studies unresolved V genes cover under half, and the rest lacks a known reason. The DNA gave D and trimming, while V, J and clone size come from that table. The sample table lists 350,000 or so clones, around 82% of them with a count of one. The ten top clones hold about 2.7% of the sample.

Whole blood was collected in K2EDTA tubes by collaborating institutions according to the institutions' own protocols. For TCRbeta analysis, collaborator samples were shipped as frozen whole blood, as isolated PBMCs, or as DNA extracted from either sample type. Points on this clone: Its antigen remains unidentified. Base qualities are not provided; no much larger clone lies one nucleotide away.

Specimen: peripheral blood. This sequence uses TRBV29-1 and TRBJ1-1; TRBD1 aligns with 10 central bases. This receptor was taken from a man between 25 and 39 years old with active or convalescent COVID-19. CDR3 loop: CSVDRTGGYTEAFF. The sequenced DNA is TGCAGCGTTGACAGGACAGGGGGGTACACTGAAGCTTTCTTT.